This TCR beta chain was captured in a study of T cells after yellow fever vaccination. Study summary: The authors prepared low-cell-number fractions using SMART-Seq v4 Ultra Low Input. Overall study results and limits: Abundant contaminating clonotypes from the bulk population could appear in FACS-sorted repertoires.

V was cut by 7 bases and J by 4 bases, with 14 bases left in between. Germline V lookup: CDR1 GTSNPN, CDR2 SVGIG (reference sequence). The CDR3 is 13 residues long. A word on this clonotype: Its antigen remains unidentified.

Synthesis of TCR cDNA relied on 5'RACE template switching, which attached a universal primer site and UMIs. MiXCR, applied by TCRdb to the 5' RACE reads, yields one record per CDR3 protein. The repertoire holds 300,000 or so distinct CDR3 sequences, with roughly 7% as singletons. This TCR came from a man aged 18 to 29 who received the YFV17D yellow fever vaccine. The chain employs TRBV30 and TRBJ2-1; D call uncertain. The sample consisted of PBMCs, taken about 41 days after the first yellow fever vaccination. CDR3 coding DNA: TGTGCCTCCCGACCCGCGAATTACAATGAGCAGTTCTTC. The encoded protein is CASRPANYNEQFF. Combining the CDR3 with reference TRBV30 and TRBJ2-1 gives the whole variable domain SQTIHQWPATLVQPVGSPLSLECTVEGTSNPNLYWYRQAAGRGLQLLFYSVGIGQISSEVPQNLSASRPQDRQFILSSKKLLLSDSGFYLCASRPANYNEQFFGPGTRLTVL.